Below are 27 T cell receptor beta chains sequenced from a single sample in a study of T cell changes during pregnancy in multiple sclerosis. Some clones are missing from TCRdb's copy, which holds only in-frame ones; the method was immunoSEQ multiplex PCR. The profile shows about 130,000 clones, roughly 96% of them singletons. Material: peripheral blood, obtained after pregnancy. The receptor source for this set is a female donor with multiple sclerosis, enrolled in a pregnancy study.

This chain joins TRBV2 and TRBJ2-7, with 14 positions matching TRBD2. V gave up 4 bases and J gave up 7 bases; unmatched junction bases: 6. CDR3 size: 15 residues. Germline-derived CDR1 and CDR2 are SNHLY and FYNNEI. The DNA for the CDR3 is TGTGCCAGCAGTGTGGGACTAGCGGGAGATGAAGAGCAGTACTTC. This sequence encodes CASSVGLAGDEEQYF.

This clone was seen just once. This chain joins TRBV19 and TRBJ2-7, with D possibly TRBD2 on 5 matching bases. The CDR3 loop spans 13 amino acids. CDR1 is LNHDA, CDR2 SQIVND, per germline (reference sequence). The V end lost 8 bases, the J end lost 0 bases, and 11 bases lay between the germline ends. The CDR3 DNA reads TGTGCCAGTCCCGGACGGGACTCCTACGAGCAGTACTTC. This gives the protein CASPGRDSYEQYF. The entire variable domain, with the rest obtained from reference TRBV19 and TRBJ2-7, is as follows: DGGITQSPKYLFRKEGQNVTLSCEQNLNHDAMYWYRQDPGQGLRLIYYSQIVNDFQKGDIAEGYSVSREKKESFPLTVTSAQKNPTAFYLCASPGRDSYEQYFGPGTRLTVT.

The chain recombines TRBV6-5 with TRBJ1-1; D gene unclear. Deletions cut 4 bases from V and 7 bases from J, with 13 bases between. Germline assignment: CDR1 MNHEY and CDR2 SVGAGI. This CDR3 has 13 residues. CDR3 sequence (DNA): TGTGCCAGCAGTTTTAACAGCCGGCTTGAAGCTTTCTTT. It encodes CASSFNSRLEAFF.

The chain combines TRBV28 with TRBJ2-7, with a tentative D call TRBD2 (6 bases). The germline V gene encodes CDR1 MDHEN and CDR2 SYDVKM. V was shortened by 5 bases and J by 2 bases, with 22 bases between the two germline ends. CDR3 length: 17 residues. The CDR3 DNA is TGTGCCAGCAGTCCAAGGAAGGGGCGGGACCTACCCTACGAGCAGTACTTC. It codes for CASSPRKGRDLPYEQYF.

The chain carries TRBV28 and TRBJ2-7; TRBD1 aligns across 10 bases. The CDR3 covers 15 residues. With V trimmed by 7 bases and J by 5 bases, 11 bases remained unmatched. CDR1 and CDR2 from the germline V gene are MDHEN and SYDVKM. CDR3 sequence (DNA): TGTGCCAGCACCCCCGGAGGGACAGGGGTCAACGAGCAGTACTTC. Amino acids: CASTPGGTGVNEQYF.

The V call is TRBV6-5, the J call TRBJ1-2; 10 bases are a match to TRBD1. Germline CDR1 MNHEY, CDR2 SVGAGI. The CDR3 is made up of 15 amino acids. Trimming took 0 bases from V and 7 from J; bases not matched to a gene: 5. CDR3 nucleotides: TGTGCCAGCAGTTACTCCGGGACAGGGGAGGGTGGCTACACCTTC. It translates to CASSYSGTGEGGYTF.

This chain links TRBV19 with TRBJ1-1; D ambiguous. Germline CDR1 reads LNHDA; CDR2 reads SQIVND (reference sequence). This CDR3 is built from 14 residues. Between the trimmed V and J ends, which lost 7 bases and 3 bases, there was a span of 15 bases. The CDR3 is CASNPMVRYTEAFF. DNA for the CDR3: TGTGCCAGTAACCCCATGGTCAGATACACTGAAGCTTTCTTT.

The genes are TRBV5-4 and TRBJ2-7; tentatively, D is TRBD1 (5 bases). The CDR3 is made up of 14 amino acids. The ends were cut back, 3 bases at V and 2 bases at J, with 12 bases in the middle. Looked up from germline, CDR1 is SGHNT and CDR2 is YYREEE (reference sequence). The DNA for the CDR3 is TGTGCCAGCAGCTCTCAGGGTTATCCCTACGAGCAGTACTTC. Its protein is CASSSQGYPYEQYF.

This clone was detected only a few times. CDR3 DNA sequence: TGCGCCAGCAGCTTGGGTGGCAAAGATCAGCCCCAGCATTTT. Translation: CASSLGGKDQPQHF. The chain links TRBV5-1 to TRBJ1-5; no clear D. Looked up from germline, CDR1 is SGHRS and CDR2 is YFSETQ. Trimming took 0 bases from V and 5 from J, leaving 9 bases between them. CDR3 size: 14 residues. The variable domain in full, with the rest retrieved from reference TRBV5-1 and TRBJ1-5, is KAGVTQTPRYLIKTRGQQVTLSCSPISGHRSVSWYQQTPGQGLQFLFEYFSETQRNKGNFPGRFSGRQFSNSRSEMNVSTLELGDSALYLCASSLGGKDQPQHFGDGTRLSIL.

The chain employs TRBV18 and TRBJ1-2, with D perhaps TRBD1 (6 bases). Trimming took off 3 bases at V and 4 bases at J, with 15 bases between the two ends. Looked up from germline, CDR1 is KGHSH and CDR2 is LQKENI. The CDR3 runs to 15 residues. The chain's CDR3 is CASSPEVQGTYGYTF. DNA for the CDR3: TGTGCCAGCTCACCCGAAGTTCAGGGGACCTATGGCTACACCTTC.

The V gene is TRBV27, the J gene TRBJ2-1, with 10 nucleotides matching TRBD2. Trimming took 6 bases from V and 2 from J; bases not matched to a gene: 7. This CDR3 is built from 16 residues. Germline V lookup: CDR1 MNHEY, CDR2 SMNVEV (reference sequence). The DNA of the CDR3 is TGTGCCAGCAGCCACCAGAGCGGGGGGGCCTACAATGAGCAGTTCTTC. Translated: CASSHQSGGAYNEQFF.

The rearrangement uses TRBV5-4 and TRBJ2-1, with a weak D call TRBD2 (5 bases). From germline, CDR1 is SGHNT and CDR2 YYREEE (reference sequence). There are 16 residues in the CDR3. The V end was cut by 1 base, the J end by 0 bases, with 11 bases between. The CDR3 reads CASSLQRSYSYNEQFF. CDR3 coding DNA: TGTGCCAGCAGCTTGCAGCGGAGTTACTCCTACAATGAGCAGTTCTTC.

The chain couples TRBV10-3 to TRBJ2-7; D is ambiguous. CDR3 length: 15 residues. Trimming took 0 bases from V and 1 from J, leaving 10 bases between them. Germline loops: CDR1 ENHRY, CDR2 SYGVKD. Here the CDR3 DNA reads TGTGCCATCAGTGAGTCGCCTAAACTGTCCTACGAGCAGTACTTC. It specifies CAISESPKLSYEQYF.

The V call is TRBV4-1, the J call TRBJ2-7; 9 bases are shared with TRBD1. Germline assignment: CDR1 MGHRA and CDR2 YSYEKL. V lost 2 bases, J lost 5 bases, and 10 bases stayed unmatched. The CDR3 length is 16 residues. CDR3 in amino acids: CASSQNPGTGIDEQYF. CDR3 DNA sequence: TGCGCCAGCAGCCAAAACCCCGGGACAGGGATCGACGAGCAGTACTTC.

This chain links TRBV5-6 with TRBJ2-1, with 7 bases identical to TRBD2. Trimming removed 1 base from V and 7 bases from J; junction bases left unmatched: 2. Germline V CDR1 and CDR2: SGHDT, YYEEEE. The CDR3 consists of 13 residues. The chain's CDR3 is CASSLTGGNEQFF. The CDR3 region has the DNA TGTGCCAGCAGCTTGACGGGGGGTAATGAGCAGTTCTTC.

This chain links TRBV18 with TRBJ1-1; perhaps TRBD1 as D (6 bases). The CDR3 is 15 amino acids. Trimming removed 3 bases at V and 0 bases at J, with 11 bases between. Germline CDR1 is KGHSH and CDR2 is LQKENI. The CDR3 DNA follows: TGTGCCAGCTCACCCCGGGACACCTTGAACACTGAAGCTTTCTTT. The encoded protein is CASSPRDTLNTEAFF.

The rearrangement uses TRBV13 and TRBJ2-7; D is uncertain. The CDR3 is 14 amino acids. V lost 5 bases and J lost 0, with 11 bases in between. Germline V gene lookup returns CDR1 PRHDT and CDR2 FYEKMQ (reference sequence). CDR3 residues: CASSGQVSSYEQYF. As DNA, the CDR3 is TGTGCCAGCAGCGGGCAGGTGAGCTCCTACGAGCAGTACTTC.

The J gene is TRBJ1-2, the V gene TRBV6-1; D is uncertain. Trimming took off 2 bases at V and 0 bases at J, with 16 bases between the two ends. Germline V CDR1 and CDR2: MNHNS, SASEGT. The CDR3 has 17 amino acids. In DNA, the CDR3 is TGTGCCAGCAGTGAAAAAGTGCGGGAATGGCCTAACTATGGCTACACCTTC. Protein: CASSEKVREWPNYGYTF.

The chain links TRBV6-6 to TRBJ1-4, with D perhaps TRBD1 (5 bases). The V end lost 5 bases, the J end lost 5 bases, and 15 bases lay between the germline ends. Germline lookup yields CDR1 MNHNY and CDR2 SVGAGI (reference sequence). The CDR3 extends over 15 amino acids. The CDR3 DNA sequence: TGTGCCAGCAGTCCGCTGACAGTGGTGAATGAAAAACTGTTTTTT. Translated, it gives CASSPLTVVNEKLFF.

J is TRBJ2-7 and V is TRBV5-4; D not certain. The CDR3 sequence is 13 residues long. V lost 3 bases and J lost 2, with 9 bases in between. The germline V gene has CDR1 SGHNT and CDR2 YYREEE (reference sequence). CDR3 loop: CASSSRRPYEQYF. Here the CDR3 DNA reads TGTGCCAGCAGCTCCAGGCGCCCCTACGAGCAGTACTTC.

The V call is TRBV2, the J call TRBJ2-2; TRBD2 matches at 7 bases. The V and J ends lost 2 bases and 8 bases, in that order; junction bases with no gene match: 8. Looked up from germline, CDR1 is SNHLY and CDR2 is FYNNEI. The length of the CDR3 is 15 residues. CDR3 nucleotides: TGTGCCAGCAGTGAATTCGGCGGGAGTCTGGGGGAGCTGTTTTTT. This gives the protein CASSEFGGSLGELFF.

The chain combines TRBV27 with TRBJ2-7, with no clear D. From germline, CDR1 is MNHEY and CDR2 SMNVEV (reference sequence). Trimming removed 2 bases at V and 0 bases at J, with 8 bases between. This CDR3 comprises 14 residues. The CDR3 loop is CASSLGRISYEQYF. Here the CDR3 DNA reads TGTGCCAGCAGTTTAGGCAGGATCTCCTACGAGCAGTACTTC.

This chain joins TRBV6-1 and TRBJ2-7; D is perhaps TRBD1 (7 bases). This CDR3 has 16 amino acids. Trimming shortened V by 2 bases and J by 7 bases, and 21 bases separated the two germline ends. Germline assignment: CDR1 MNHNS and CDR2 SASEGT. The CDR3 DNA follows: TGTGCCAGCAGTGAAAGGCGGGATCTGACAGGGTGGGAGCAGTACTTC. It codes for CASSERRDLTGWEQYF.

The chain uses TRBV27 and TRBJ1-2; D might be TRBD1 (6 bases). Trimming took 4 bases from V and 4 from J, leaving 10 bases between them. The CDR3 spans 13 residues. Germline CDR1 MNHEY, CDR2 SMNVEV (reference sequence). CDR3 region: CASSSLDSYGYTF. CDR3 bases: TGTGCCAGCAGTTCCTTGGACAGCTATGGCTACACCTTC.

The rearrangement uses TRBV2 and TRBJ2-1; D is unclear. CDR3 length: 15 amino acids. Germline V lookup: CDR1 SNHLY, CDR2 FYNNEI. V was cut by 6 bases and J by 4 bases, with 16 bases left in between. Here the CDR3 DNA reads TGTGCCAGCAGACTACACCTCTTGGGTTACAATGAGCAGTTCTTC. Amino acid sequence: CASRLHLLGYNEQFF.

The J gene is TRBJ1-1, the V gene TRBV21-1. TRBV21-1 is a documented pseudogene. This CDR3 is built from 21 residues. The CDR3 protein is CASSKALLARERTGVNFEAFF. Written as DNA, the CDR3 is TGTGCCAGCAGCAAAGCGCTTTTAGCACGGGAGAGGACCGGAGTAAACTTTGAAGCTTTCTTT.

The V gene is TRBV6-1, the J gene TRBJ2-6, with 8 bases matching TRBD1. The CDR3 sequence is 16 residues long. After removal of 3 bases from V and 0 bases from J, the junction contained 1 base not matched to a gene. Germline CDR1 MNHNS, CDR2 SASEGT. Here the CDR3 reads CASSDQGASGANVLTF. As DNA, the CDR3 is TGTGCCAGCAGTGACCAGGGGGCCTCTGGGGCCAACGTCCTGACTTTC.